This passage covers 7 T cell receptor beta chains from one sample sequenced in a study of CD39 and CD103 CD8 tumor-infiltrating T cells. This table comes from immunoSEQ multiplex PCR, and its TCRdb copy is limited to in-frame clones, with some not included. The sample includes about 800 clones, 60% to 80% seen only once; the top ten take 13% to 15%. Sequencing was carried out using CD39- CD103+ CD8+ T cells sorted from the tumor. Subset noted: CD103+CD39- single-positive CD45RA- CD8 T cells. The receptors stem from a human donor with head and neck squamous cell carcinoma.

The V gene is TRBV6-5, the J gene TRBJ1-1, with D perhaps TRBD1 (5 bases). Germline CDR1 is MNHEY and CDR2 is SVGAGI. The V end lost 8 bases, the J end lost 1 base, and 14 bases lay between the germline ends. The length of the CDR3 is 14 residues. The CDR3 DNA reads as TGTGCCAGCGGCAGGGATGGTGCGAACACTGAAGCTTTCTTT. Protein: CASGRDGANTEAFF.

The chain carries TRBV10-3 and TRBJ2-7; 7 nucleotides agree with TRBD1. Germline values: CDR1 ENHRY, CDR2 SYGVKD. After removal of 9 bases from V and 3 bases from J, the junction contained 2 bases not matched to a gene. CDR3 length equals 11 residues. The CDR3 reads CAIGTDYEQYF. The CDR3 coding sequence is TGTGCCATTGGGACAGACTACGAGCAGTACTTC.

About this clone itself: In the same sample, other DNA sequences code for this CDR3. The chain combines TRBV6-5 with TRBJ2-2; D is unclear. CDR1 is MNHEY, CDR2 SVGAGI, per germline. The V gene lost 2 bases and the J gene lost 8 bases, with 9 bases spanning the gap. The CDR3 totals 13 residues. CDR3 DNA sequence: TGTGCCAGCAGTTACCAGGTGGGGGGGGAGCTGTTTTTT. Amino acid sequence: CASSYQVGGELFF.

This chain connects TRBV27 to TRBJ1-5; TRBD1 aligns across 9 bases. Per the germline V gene, CDR1 is MNHEY and CDR2 is SMNVEV (reference sequence). This CDR3 comprises 14 residues. V lost 5 bases to trimming and J lost 5 bases; unmatched junction nucleotides: 4. The DNA for the CDR3 is TGTGCCAGCAGTGTACAGGGGGCACATCAGCCCCAGCATTTT. Translating gives CASSVQGAHQPQHF.

V usage is TRBV11-3 and J usage is TRBJ1-1, with TRBD1 as a possible D gene (5 bases). The CDR3 covers 13 residues. In germline, CDR1 is SGHNT, CDR2 YENEEA. The germline V and J ends were trimmed by 5 bases and 4 bases, with 11 bases remaining between them. In DNA form, the CDR3 reads TGTGCCAGCAGCGACAGCAGCGCCACTGAAGCTTTCTTT. The encoded protein is CASSDSSATEAFF.

The chain links TRBV7-9 to TRBJ1-3, with no clear D. Germline assignment: CDR1 SEHNR and CDR2 FQNEAQ (reference sequence). The V end lost 1 base, the J end lost 3 bases, and 10 bases lay between the germline ends. The CDR3 runs to 15 residues. CDR3 coding DNA: TGTGCCAGCAGCTTAGGCACAAACGTTGGAAACACCATATATTTT. Translation: CASSLGTNVGNTIYF.

The chain couples TRBV29-1 to TRBJ1-2; unclear D gene. CDR3 length: 12 residues. Germline V gene lookup returns CDR1 SQVTM and CDR2 ANQGSEA. The V end lost 0 bases, the J end lost 1 base, and 3 bases lay between the germline ends. Here the CDR3 reads CSVEDLNYGYTF. The CDR3 coding sequence is TGCAGCGTTGAAGATCTTAACTATGGCTACACCTTC.